The present entry profiles one TCR beta chain with its context. The antigen is unknown. TCRdb re-derived calls from the 5' RACE reads in MiXCR, one entry per CDR3 protein. This table holds under 700,000 distinct CDR3 sequences, 17% found once. This record comes from a study of T cells after yellow fever vaccination. Regarding the study as a whole: From the bulk population, abundant clonotypes could contaminate and appear within FACS-sorted repertoires.

The V gene lost 5 bases and the J gene lost 0 bases, with 17 bases spanning the gap. Germline V gives CDR1 SGHVS, CDR2 FNYEAQ. The CDR3 totals 18 residues. The chain joins TRBV7-6 to TRBJ1-6, with D unresolved. This TCR derives from a man younger than 30 who received the YFV17D yellow fever vaccine. Here the sequenced sample was PBMCs, taken roughly 5 days after the first yellow fever vaccination. In DNA, the CDR3 is TGTGCCAGCAGCGCGTCCAGCAGCTCGAGCTCCTATAATTCACCCCTCCACTTT. Its translation is CASSASSSSSSYNSPLHF.